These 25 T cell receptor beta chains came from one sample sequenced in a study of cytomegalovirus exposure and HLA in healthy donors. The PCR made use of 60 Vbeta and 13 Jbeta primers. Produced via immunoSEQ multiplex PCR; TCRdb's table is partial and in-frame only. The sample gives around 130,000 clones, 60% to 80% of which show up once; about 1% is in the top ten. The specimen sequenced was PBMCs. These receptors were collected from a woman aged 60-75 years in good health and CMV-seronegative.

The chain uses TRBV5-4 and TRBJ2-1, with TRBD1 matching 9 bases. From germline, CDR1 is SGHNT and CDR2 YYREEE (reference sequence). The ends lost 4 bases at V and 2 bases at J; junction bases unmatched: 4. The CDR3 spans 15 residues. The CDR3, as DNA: TGTGCCAGCAGCCAGGACAGGGGCCCCTACAATGAGCAGTTCTTC. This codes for CASSQDRGPYNEQFF.

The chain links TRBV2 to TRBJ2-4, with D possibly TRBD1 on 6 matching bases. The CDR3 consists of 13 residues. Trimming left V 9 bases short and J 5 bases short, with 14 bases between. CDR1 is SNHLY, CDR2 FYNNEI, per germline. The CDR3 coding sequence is TGTGCCAGTAACAGGGTGGAGGAAAACATTCAGTACTTC. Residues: CASNRVEENIQYF.

The CDR3 protein is CASGADENTGELFF. The CDR3 nucleotides are TGTGCCAGCGGGGCGGACGAGAACACCGGGGAGCTGTTTTTT. V and J are TRBV11-2 and TRBJ2-2, with a weak D call TRBD1 (5 bases). V shed 8 bases and J shed 1 base, with 11 bases lying between them. Germline CDR1 SGHAT, CDR2 FQNNGV. CDR3 length: 14 amino acids.

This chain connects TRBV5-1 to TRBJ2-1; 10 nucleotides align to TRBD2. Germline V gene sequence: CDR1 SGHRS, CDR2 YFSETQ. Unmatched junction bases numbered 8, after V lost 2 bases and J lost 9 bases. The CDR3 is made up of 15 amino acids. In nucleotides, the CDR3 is TGCGCCAGCAGCTTCCTAGCGGGAGCACGCAGTGAGCAGTTCTTC. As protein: CASSFLAGARSEQFF. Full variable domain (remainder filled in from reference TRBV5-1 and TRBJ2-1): KAGVTQTPRYLIKTRGQQVTLSCSPISGHRSVSWYQQTPGQGLQFLFEYFSETQRNKGNFPGRFSGRQFSNSRSEMNVSTLELGDSALYLCASSFLAGARSEQFFGPGTRLTVL.

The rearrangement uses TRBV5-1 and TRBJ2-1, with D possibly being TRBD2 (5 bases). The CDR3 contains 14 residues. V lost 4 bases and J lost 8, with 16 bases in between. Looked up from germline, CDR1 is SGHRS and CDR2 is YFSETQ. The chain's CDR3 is CASSPDSGRDEQFF. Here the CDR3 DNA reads TGCGCCAGCAGCCCGGATTCCGGGCGGGATGAGCAGTTCTTC.

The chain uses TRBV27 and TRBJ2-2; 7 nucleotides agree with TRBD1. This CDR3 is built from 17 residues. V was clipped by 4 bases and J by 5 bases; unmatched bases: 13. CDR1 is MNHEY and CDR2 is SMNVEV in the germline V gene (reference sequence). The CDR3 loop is CASSSPRQGLRTGELFF. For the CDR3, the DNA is TGTGCCAGCAGTTCACCTCGACAGGGTTTGAGGACCGGGGAGCTGTTTTTT.

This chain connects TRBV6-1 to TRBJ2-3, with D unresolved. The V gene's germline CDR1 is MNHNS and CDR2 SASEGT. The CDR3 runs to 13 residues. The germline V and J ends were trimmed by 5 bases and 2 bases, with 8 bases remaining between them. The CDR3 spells CASSSANTDTQYF. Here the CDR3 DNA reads TGTGCCAGCAGTTCCGCTAACACAGATACGCAGTATTTT.

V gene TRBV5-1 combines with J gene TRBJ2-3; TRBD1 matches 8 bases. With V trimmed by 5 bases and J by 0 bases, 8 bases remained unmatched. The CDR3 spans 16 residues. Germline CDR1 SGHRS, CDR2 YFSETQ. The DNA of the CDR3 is TGCGCCAGCAGGCCGGACAGGGCAGTTAGCACAGATACGCAGTATTTT. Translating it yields CASRPDRAVSTDTQYF.

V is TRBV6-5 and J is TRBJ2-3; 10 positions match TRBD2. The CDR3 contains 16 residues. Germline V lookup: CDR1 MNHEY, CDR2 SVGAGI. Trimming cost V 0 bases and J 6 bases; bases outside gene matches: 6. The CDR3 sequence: CASSYSIAGGGDTQYF. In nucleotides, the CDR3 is TGTGCCAGCAGTTACTCGATAGCGGGAGGTGGGGATACGCAGTATTTT.

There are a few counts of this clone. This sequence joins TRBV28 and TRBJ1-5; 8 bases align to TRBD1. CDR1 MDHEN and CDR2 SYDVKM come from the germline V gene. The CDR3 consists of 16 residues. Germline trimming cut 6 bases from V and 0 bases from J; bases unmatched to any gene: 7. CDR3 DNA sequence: TGTGCCAGCAGGCCCCGGGACAGGTTTAGCAATCAGCCCCAGCATTTT. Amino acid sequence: CASRPRDRFSNQPQHF.

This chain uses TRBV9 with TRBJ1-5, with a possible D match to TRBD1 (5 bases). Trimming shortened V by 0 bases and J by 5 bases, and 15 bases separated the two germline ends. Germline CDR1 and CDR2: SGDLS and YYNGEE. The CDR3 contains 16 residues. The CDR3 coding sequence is TGTGCCAGCAGCGTAGAGGGTGTGGGGGGGTATCAGCCCCAGCATTTT. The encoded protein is CASSVEGVGGYQPQHF.

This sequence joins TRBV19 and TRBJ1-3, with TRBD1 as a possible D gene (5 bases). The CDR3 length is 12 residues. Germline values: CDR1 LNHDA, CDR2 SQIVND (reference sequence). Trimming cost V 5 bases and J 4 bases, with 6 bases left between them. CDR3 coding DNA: TGTGCCAGTAGTTACAGGGGAAACACCATATATTTT. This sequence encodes CASSYRGNTIYF. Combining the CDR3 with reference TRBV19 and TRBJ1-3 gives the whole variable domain DGGITQSPKYLFRKEGQNVTLSCEQNLNHDAMYWYRQDPGQGLRLIYYSQIVNDFQKGDIAEGYSVSREKKESFPLTVTSAQKNPTAFYLCASSYRGNTIYFGEGSWLTVV.

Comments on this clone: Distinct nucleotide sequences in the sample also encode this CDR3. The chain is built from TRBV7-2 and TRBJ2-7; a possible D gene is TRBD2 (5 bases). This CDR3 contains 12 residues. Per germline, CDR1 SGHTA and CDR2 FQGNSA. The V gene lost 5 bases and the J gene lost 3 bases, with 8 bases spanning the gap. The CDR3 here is CASSPGSYEQYF. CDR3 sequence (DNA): TGTGCCAGCAGCCCGGGAAGCTACGAGCAGTACTTC. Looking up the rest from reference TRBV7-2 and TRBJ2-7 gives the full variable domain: GAGVSQSPSNKVTEKGKDVELRCDPISGHTALYWYRQSLGQGLEFLIYFQGNSAPDKSGLPSDRFSAERTGGSVSTLTIQRTQQEDSAVYLCASSPGSYEQYFGPGTRLTVT.

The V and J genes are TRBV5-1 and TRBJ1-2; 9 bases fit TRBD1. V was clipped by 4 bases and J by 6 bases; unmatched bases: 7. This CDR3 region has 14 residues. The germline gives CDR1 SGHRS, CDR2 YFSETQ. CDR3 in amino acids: CASSPYDRGDGYTF. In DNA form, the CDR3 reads TGCGCCAGCAGCCCATACGACAGGGGGGATGGCTACACCTTC. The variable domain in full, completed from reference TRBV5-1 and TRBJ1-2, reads KAGVTQTPRYLIKTRGQQVTLSCSPISGHRSVSWYQQTPGQGLQFLFEYFSETQRNKGNFPGRFSGRQFSNSRSEMNVSTLELGDSALYLCASSPYDRGDGYTFGSGTRLTVV.

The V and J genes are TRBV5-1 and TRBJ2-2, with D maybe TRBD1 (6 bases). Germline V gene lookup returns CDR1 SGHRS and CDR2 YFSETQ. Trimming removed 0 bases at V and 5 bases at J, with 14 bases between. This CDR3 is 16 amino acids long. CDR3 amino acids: CASSLVGANPTGELFF. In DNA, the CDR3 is TGCGCCAGCAGCTTGGTGGGGGCAAATCCTACCGGGGAGCTGTTTTTT.

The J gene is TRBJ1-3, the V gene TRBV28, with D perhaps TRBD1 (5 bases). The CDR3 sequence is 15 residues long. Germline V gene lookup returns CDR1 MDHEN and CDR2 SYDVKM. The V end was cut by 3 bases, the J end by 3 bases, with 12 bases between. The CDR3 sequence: CASSLERGFGNTIYF. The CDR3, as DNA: TGTGCCAGCAGTTTGGAAAGGGGTTTTGGAAACACCATATATTTT.

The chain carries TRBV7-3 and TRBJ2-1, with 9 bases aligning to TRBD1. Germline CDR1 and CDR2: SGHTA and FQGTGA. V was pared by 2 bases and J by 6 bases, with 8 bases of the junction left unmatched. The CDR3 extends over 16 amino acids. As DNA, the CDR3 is TGTGCCAGCAGCTTAGCCCCGGGACAGGGTTTCAATGAGCAGTTCTTC. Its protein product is CASSLAPGQGFNEQFF.

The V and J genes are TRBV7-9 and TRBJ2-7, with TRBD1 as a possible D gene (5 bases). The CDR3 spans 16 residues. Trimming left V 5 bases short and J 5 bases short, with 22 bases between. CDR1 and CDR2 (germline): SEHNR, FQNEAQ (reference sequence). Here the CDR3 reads CASSPAVGRVGDEQYF. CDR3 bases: TGTGCCAGCAGCCCCGCCGTGGGCAGGGTAGGCGACGAGCAGTACTTC.

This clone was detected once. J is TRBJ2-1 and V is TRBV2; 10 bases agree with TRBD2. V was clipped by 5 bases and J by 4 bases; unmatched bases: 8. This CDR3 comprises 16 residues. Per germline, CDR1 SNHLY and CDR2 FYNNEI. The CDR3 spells CASSQKGLARYNEQFF. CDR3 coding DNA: TGTGCCAGCAGTCAAAAGGGACTAGCGAGATACAATGAGCAGTTCTTC.

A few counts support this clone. The DNA for the CDR3 is TGCAGCGTTGGTTCGGGATCCTACAATGAGCAGTTCTTC. Residues: CSVGSGSYNEQFF. The chain joins TRBV29-1 to TRBJ2-1; TRBD2 is a possible D gene (5 bases). The CDR3 totals 13 residues. CDR1 and CDR2 from the germline V gene are SQVTM and ANQGSEA. Trimming took off 4 bases at V and 1 base at J, with 8 bases between the two ends.

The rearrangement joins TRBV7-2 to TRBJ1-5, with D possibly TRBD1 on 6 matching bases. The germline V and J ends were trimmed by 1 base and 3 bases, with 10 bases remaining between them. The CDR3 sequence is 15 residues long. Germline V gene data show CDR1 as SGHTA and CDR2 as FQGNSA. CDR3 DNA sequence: TGTGCCAGCAGCTTAGTTACAGGGAACAATCAGCCCCAGCATTTT. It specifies CASSLVTGNNQPQHF.

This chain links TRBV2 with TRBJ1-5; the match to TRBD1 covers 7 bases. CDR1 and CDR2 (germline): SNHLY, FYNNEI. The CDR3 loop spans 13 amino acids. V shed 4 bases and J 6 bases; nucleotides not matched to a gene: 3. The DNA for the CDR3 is TGTGCCAGCAGTGGACAGGGAGCTCAGCCCCAGCATTTT. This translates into CASSGQGAQPQHF.

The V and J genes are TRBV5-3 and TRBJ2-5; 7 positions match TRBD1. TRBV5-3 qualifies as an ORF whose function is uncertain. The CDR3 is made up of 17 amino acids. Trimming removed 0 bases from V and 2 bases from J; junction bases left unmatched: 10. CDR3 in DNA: TGTGCCAGAAGCTTGGAGTCCCCCGGGACAGCACAAGAGACCCAGTACTTC. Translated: CARSLESPGTAQETQYF.

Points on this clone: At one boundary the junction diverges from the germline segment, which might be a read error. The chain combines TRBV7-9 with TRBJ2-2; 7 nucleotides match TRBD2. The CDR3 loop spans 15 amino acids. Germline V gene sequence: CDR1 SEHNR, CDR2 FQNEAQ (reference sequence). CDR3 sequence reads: CSSSLAGPNTGELFF. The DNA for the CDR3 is TGTTCCAGCAGCTTAGCGGGCCCTAACACCGGGGAGCTGTTTTTT.

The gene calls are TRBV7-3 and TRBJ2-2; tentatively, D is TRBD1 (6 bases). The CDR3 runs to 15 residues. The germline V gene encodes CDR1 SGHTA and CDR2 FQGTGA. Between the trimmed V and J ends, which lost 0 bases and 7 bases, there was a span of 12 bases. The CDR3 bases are TGTGCCAGCAGCTTAACGGGGGCAGGAAACGGGGAGCTGTTTTTT. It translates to CASSLTGAGNGELFF. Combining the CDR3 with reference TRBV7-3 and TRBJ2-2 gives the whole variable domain GAGVSQTPSNKVTEKGKYVELRCDPISGHTALYWYRQSLGQGPEFLIYFQGTGAADDSGLPNDRFFAVRPEGSVSTLKIQRTERGDSAVYLCASSLTGAGNGELFFGEGSRLTVL.